The rows below give T cell receptor beta chains drawn from one sample of a study of T cell changes during pregnancy in multiple sclerosis. Some clones are missing from TCRdb's copy, which holds only in-frame ones; the method was immunoSEQ multiplex PCR. Among approximately 46,000 clones, 90% were seen once, and the ten largest hold 5% to 6.5%. This material consisted of peripheral blood, taken after pregnancy. The source of these receptors is a female donor in good health, enrolled as a control in a pregnancy study. Both conserved end residues are trimmed from each CDR3. Each record gives: V gene, CDR3 protein.

>TRBV30
AWSPDSMSSGNTIY
>TRBV4-3
ASSQDRGNTEAF
>TRBV28
ASNPGALGQPQH
>TRBV5-6
ASSPTGGGQPQH
>TRBV30
AWGGTGGTEAF
>TRBV19
ASRSGIPGEQY
>TRBV7-9
ASSHPGFGYEQY
>TRBV28
ASSRRLAGGKEQF
>TRBV2
ASSATSGRFETQY
>TRBV5-5
ASSWEPANEKLF
>TRBV5-6
ASSLFGTNTGELF
>TRBV2
ASTARMNTEAF